Detailed here is one T cell receptor beta chain. Authors' methods: Quantification of nucleated cells was approximated via reference gene primer amplification. Here immunoSEQ multiplex PCR was the method, and the copy in TCRdb shows in-frame clones only, minus some. V and J calls and clone size are copied from that table; D and trimming were computed from the DNA. The profile covers about 120,000 clones, with 65% to 90% appearing a single time and 6.6% taken by the ten largest. The sample belongs to a study of blood T cell repertoires in COVID-19. Study-wide background: The United States, Italy and Spain supplied acute and convalescent COVID-19 samples. T cells, B-cell-depleted T cells, or PBMCs provided the cDNA or gDNA that served as material.

V was pared by 2 bases and J by 5 bases, with 6 bases between. CDR1 is MDHEN, CDR2 SYDVKM, per germline. The CDR3 sequence is 12 residues long. The source material was peripheral blood. The chain links TRBV28 to TRBJ1-2, with D perhaps matching TRBD1 (5 bases). The clonotype comes from a man at least 80 years old with active or convalescent COVID-19. Here the CDR3 reads CASSLGGYGYTF. CDR3 nucleotides: TGTGCCAGCAGTTTAGGGGGGTATGGCTACACCTTC.